The present entry profiles one TCR beta chain with its context. Its antigen is as yet unknown. These data come from a study of vaccination and CD4 T cells after COVID-19. Study context: Overlapping spike peptides from SARS-CoV-2, HCoV-NL63, HCoV-OC43 and HCoV-229E served to stimulate the cells.

The CDR3 runs to 14 residues. Trimming cost V 9 bases and J 6 bases, with 20 bases left between them. Germline CDR1 MNHEY, CDR2 SVGEGT. With the Oncomine TCR Beta short-read assay, DNA from cultured CD4+ T cells was sequenced. After culture, CD4+ T cells served as the source for genomic DNA extraction. MiXCR was run by TCRdb on the PCR reads, yielding one entry per CDR3 protein. The sample records roughly 11,000 distinct CDR3 sequences, 37% being singletons. Regarding treatment: approximately 9-day PBMC culture with coronavirus spike peptide pools or control peptides (ViraFEST assay). An unexposed donor provided the CD4+ T cells, which were collected before the COVID-19 pandemic (2011-2018). ViraFEST enlarged antigen-specific T cell populations with peptide pools and afterwards sequenced TCRs.

V gene TRBV6-2 or TRBV6-3 combines with J gene TRBJ1-1, with D maybe TRBD1 (6 bases). The sample was CD4+ T cells from blood, cultured in vitro. The receptor comes from a human donor in good health. The CDR3 spells CASSAPGGRAEAFF. The CDR3 DNA reads TGTGCCAGTTCTGCTCCGGGGGGGCGCGCTGAAGCTTTCTTT.